The 23 T cell receptor beta chains reported below all come from one sample, sequenced in a study of beta chain features in type 1 diabetes. Findings and caveats of the study: In every one of the four CD4+ subsets, TCRB CDR3s were moderately but significantly shorter in Type 1 diabetes patients.

Reverse transcribing all isolated RNA meant expressed TCRB transcripts were sequenced. TCRdb's table, derived via immunoSEQ multiplex PCR, lists solely in-frame clones and lacks some. The data contain 400,000 or so clones, 8.5% to 10% of them singletons. Their antigens remain unidentified. Sample: central memory CD4+ T cells from blood. The receptors stem from a man aged 25-40 years with type 1 diabetes.

The V call is TRBV11-2, the J call TRBJ2-3, with 7 bases identical to TRBD2. The V and J ends lost 5 bases and 4 bases, in that order; junction bases with no gene match: 12. CDR1 and CDR2 (germline): SGHAT, FQNNGV. This CDR3 comprises 16 residues. This CDR3 reads CASSRLSGTNADTQYF. The CDR3, as DNA: TGTGCCAGCAGCCGTCTATCCGGGACTAACGCAGATACGCAGTATTTT. The full variable domain, its missing parts supplied by reference TRBV11-2 and TRBJ2-3, is EAGVAQSPRYKIIEKRQSVAFWCNPISGHATLYWYQQILGQGPKLLIQFQNNGVVDDSQLPKDRFSAERLKGVDSTLKIQPAKLEDSAVYLCASSRLSGTNADTQYFGPGTRLTVL.

Notes on this clone: The sample carries other DNA sequences with the same CDR3. The chain is built from TRBV7-2 and TRBJ2-1; weak D call: TRBD2 (5 bases). There are 15 residues in the CDR3. Germline values: CDR1 SGHTA, CDR2 FQGNSA. Trimming removed 1 base at V and 0 bases at J, with 7 bases between. As DNA, the CDR3 is TGTGCCAGCAGCTTAGGGAGCGGCTCCTACAATGAGCAGTTCTTC. Protein sequence: CASSLGSGSYNEQFF.

This chain links TRBV11-3 with TRBJ2-7, with unresolved D. V was trimmed by 2 bases and J by 0 bases, leaving 2 bases between them. There are 12 residues in the CDR3. CDR1 is SGHNT, CDR2 YENEEA, per germline. This CDR3 reads CASSLRSYEQYF. The CDR3 DNA reads as TGTGCCAGCAGCTTACGCTCCTACGAGCAGTACTTC.

This clone has only one observation. This sequence joins TRBV4-3 and TRBJ2-7; D possibly corresponds to TRBD2 (5 bases). The CDR3 loop spans 15 amino acids. V dropped 3 bases and J dropped 6 bases, with 18 bases sitting between them. CDR1 and CDR2 (germline): LGHNA, YSLEER. The CDR3 sequence is CASSQARGGPAEQYF. The CDR3 DNA sequence: TGCGCCAGCAGCCAGGCGAGAGGAGGACCGGCCGAGCAGTACTTC.

The chain recombines TRBV7-6 with TRBJ2-3, with TRBD1 as a possible D gene (5 bases). The ends were cut back, 1 base at V and 0 bases at J, with 17 bases in the middle. There are 18 residues in the CDR3. CDR1 is SGHVS, CDR2 FNYEAQ, per germline. The DNA for the CDR3 is TGTGCCAGCAGCTTAGTTAGTAGGGGCCCGGATAGCACAGATACGCAGTATTTT. This codes for CASSLVSRGPDSTDTQYF.

The chain is built from TRBV7-9 and TRBJ1-1; D unresolved. The CDR3 has 15 amino acids. Trimming cost V 1 base and J 8 bases, with 17 bases left between them. Germline lookup yields CDR1 SEHNR and CDR2 FQNEAQ (reference sequence). The DNA for the CDR3 is TGTGCCAGCAGCTTAGGGGTCCGGAGGACCCCCGAAGCTTTCTTT. It codes for CASSLGVRRTPEAFF.

The rearrangement links TRBV5-1 to TRBJ2-2; 8 bases fit TRBD2. Germline-derived CDR1 and CDR2 are SGHRS and YFSETQ. The J segment lost 4 bases and the V segment lost 5 bases, leaving 10 bases of the junction unmatched. The CDR3 is made up of 16 amino acids. CDR3 region: CASSMGSSGFTGELFF. The CDR3 region has the DNA TGCGCCAGCAGTATGGGGTCTAGCGGGTTCACCGGGGAGCTGTTTTTT.

The J gene is TRBJ2-2, the V gene TRBV30; the match to TRBD2 covers 14 bases. The CDR3 sequence is 14 residues long. Looked up from germline, CDR1 is GTSNPN and CDR2 is SVGIG (reference sequence). Trimming took 5 bases from V and 6 from J; bases not matched to a gene: 2. The CDR3 protein is CAWETSGRAGELFF. DNA of the CDR3: TGTGCCTGGGAGACTAGCGGGAGGGCCGGGGAGCTGTTTTTT.

The rearrangement links TRBV2 to TRBJ2-7; TRBD2 aligns across 8 bases. With 5 bases clipped from V and 0 bases from J, the junction kept 3 bases outside the gene matches. CDR3 length equals 14 residues. From germline, CDR1 is SNHLY and CDR2 FYNNEI. The CDR3 region has the DNA TGTGCCAGCAGTCGGGAGGGGGGCTCCTACGAGCAGTACTTC. Its protein is CASSREGGSYEQYF.

This chain joins TRBV19 and TRBJ1-1, with 12 bases fitting TRBD1. The CDR3 runs 15 residues. With V trimmed by 6 bases and J by 4 bases, 6 bases remained unmatched. The germline gives CDR1 LNHDA, CDR2 SQIVND (reference sequence). The chain's CDR3 is CASRSGTGGITEAFF. The CDR3 bases are TGTGCCAGTAGATCCGGGACAGGGGGCATCACTGAAGCTTTCTTT.

The CDR3 region is CASRKTRGEGETQYF. The DNA of the CDR3 is TGTGCCAGCAGGAAGACTAGAGGGGAAGGTGAGACCCAGTACTTC. V and J are TRBV27 and TRBJ2-5, with a weak D call TRBD2 (6 bases). The CDR3 is 15 residues long. Germline CDR1 reads MNHEY; CDR2 reads SMNVEV (reference sequence). V shed 6 bases and J shed 5 bases, with 19 bases lying between them.

Only a few counts were recorded for this clone. Other DNA sequences in this specimen translate into the identical CDR3. The rearrangement links TRBV28 to TRBJ1-2, with a weak D call TRBD1 (6 bases). The germline V gene has CDR1 MDHEN and CDR2 SYDVKM. V was cut by 6 bases and J by 7 bases, with 18 bases left in between. The CDR3 consists of 14 residues. CDR3 residues: CASSLGGQGRGYTF. The CDR3 nucleotides are TGTGCCAGCAGCCTCGGGGGGCAGGGACGTGGCTACACCTTC.

This clone was recorded at least ten times. The V and J genes are TRBV2 and TRBJ2-1; 7 nucleotides agree with TRBD1. The CDR3 is made up of 12 amino acids. V lost 5 bases, J lost 6 bases, and 1 base stayed unmatched. Per the germline V gene, CDR1 is SNHLY and CDR2 is FYNNEI. The CDR3 DNA sequence: TGTGCCAGCAGTCGACAGGGCAATGAGCAGTTCTTC. It specifies CASSRQGNEQFF.

This clone was detected only a few times. This chain connects TRBV28 to TRBJ2-5; D gene unclear. From germline, CDR1 is MDHEN and CDR2 SYDVKM. V gave up 2 bases and J gave up 4 bases, with 11 bases separating them. The CDR3 totals 14 residues. Here the CDR3 reads CASSLSRTRETQYF. CDR3 nucleotides: TGTGCCAGCAGTTTAAGTCGCACCAGAGAGACCCAGTACTTC.

This clone was seen a handful of times. The V gene is TRBV9, the J gene TRBJ2-7; 8 bases align to TRBD2. Germline lookup yields CDR1 SGDLS and CDR2 YYNGEE. V was clipped by 1 base and J by 3 bases; unmatched bases: 3. The CDR3 consists of 14 residues. Here the CDR3 reads CASSVSSGYYEQYF. The CDR3 DNA reads TGTGCCAGCAGCGTATCTAGCGGGTACTACGAGCAGTACTTC. Filled out from reference TRBV9 and TRBJ2-7, the complete variable domain reads DSGVTQTPKHLITATGQRVTLRCSPRSGDLSVYWYQQSLDQGLQFLIQYYNGEERAKGNILERFSAQQFPDLHSELNLSSLELGDSALYFCASSVSSGYYEQYFGPGTRLTVT.

The rearrangement uses TRBV29-1 and TRBJ2-5, with 14 bases aligning to TRBD2. From germline, CDR1 is SQVTM and CDR2 ANQGSEA. The CDR3 covers 16 residues. V dropped 2 bases and J dropped 3; count of bases not matched to a gene: 5. The CDR3 sequence: CSVEKGGLAGEETQYF. CDR3 nucleotide sequence: TGCAGCGTTGAAAAGGGGGGACTAGCGGGAGAAGAGACCCAGTACTTC.

The chain has TRBV7-9 and TRBJ2-3; 9 bases are shared with TRBD1. After removal of 5 bases from V and 3 bases from J, the junction contained 6 bases not matched to a gene. Germline assignment: CDR1 SEHNR and CDR2 FQNEAQ (reference sequence). The CDR3 loop spans 15 amino acids. CDR3 sequence: CASSGGQGGTDTQYF. DNA of the CDR3: TGTGCCAGCAGCGGGGGACAGGGTGGGACAGATACGCAGTATTTT. The full variable domain, in which reference TRBV7-9 and TRBJ2-3 provide the parts outside the CDR3, is DTGVSQNPRHKITKRGQNVTFRCDPISEHNRLYWYRQTLGQGPEFLTYFQNEAQLEKSRLLSDRFSAERPKGSFSTLEIQRTEQGDSAMYLCASSGGQGGTDTQYFGPGTRLTVL.

This clone appeared a few times. V is TRBV7-9 and J is TRBJ1-1; D is unresolved. The CDR3 has 13 residues. V shed 3 bases and J shed 3 bases, with 8 bases lying between them. Per germline, CDR1 SEHNR and CDR2 FQNEAQ (reference sequence). The CDR3 loop is CASSFRMDTEAFF. The CDR3 nucleotides are TGTGCCAGCAGCTTCCGAATGGACACTGAAGCTTTCTTT.

There are a few counts of this clone. The chain is built from TRBV11-2 and TRBJ2-2; the D gene could be TRBD1 or TRBD2 (6 bases each). V lost 6 bases and J lost 4, with 12 bases in between. This CDR3 contains 14 residues. Looked up from germline, CDR1 is SGHAT and CDR2 is FQNNGV. DNA of the CDR3: TGTGCCAGCAGTTGGGGGGCGGGCACCGGGGAGCTGTTTTTT. Translated: CASSWGAGTGELFF.

In its sample, this clone was seen a few times. This chain links TRBV2 with TRBJ2-7; maybe TRBD2 (6 bases). The CDR3 runs to 14 residues. Trimming cost V 4 bases and J 2 bases, with 12 bases left between them. Germline CDR1 SNHLY, CDR2 FYNNEI. The CDR3 sequence: CASSALSGPYEQYF. The CDR3 DNA follows: TGTGCCAGCAGTGCCCTTAGCGGTCCCTACGAGCAGTACTTC.

The V gene is TRBV7-3, the J gene TRBJ2-2; 8 nucleotides align to TRBD2. V lost 5 bases and J lost 5; bases outside the gene matches: 10. The CDR3 spans 16 residues. Germline loops: CDR1 SGHTA, CDR2 FQGTGA. The CDR3 sequence is CASSNLGLGKTGELFF. CDR3 in DNA: TGTGCCAGCAGCAACCTGGGACTAGGGAAGACCGGGGAGCTGTTTTTT. Full variable domain (missing parts from reference TRBV7-3 and TRBJ2-2): GAGVSQTPSNKVTEKGKYVELRCDPISGHTALYWYRQSLGQGPEFLIYFQGTGAADDSGLPNDRFFAVRPEGSVSTLKIQRTERGDSAVYLCASSNLGLGKTGELFFGEGSRLTVL.

The V gene is TRBV28, the J gene TRBJ1-3; D remains ambiguous. The CDR3 runs to 14 residues. V was pared by 7 bases and J by 3 bases, with 13 bases between. Germline-derived CDR1 and CDR2 are MDHEN and SYDVKM. This CDR3 is CASTSQASGNTIYF. Written as DNA, the CDR3 is TGTGCCAGCACCTCGCAAGCGAGTGGAAACACCATATATTTT.

In this sample, this clone turned up a few times. The gene calls are TRBV4-3 and TRBJ2-6; D perhaps matches TRBD1 (5 bases). The V end lost 1 base, the J end lost 2 bases, and 6 bases lay between the germline ends. Germline assignment: CDR1 LGHNA and CDR2 YSLEER. This CDR3 has 15 amino acids. This chain's CDR3 is CASSQAQAGANVLTF. Written as DNA, the CDR3 is TGCGCCAGCAGCCAAGCACAGGCTGGGGCCAACGTCCTGACTTTC.